The 5 T cell receptor beta chains given below trace back to one sample, sequenced in a study of beta chain features in type 1 diabetes. All of the isolated RNA was reverse transcribed, so expressed TCRB transcripts were sequenced. Assay: immunoSEQ multiplex PCR; the TCRdb copy retains only in-frame clones and omits some. The table shows roughly 130,000 clones, with nearly 9.5% occurring only once. Input material: central memory CD4+ T cells from blood. These receptor sequences come from a man in his late teens or twenties in good health.

The genes are TRBV30 and TRBJ2-1, with 8 bases aligning to TRBD1. Germline assignment: CDR1 GTSNPN and CDR2 SVGIG (reference sequence). Trimming at V came to 2 bases and at J to 2 bases, leaving 5 bases not matched to a gene. The CDR3 is made up of 15 amino acids. The chain's CDR3 is CAWSSVQGAYNEQFF. As DNA, the CDR3 is TGTGCCTGGAGTTCCGTACAGGGGGCCTACAATGAGCAGTTCTTC.

The chain combines TRBV5-1 with TRBJ1-4, with TRBD1 matching over 8 bases. J gave up 8 bases and V 2 bases, and 8 bases lay outside the gene matches. Germline CDR1 and CDR2: SGHRS and YFSETQ. The CDR3 sequence is 15 residues long. CDR3 bases: TGCGCCAGCAGCTTATCGACAGGGGAGGGGGAAAAACTGTTTTTT. It yields the protein CASSLSTGEGEKLFF. Full variable domain (outside the CDR3, taken from reference TRBV5-1 and TRBJ1-4): KAGVTQTPRYLIKTRGQQVTLSCSPISGHRSVSWYQQTPGQGLQFLFEYFSETQRNKGNFPGRFSGRQFSNSRSEMNVSTLELGDSALYLCASSLSTGEGEKLFFGSGTQLSVL.

The chain couples TRBV6-5 to TRBJ2-3; D unclear. V was pared by 5 bases and J by 5 bases, with 8 bases between. This CDR3 has 12 residues. In germline, CDR1 is MNHEY, CDR2 SVGAGI. The CDR3 here is CASSERGDTQYF. DNA of the CDR3: TGTGCCAGCAGTGAAAGAGGAGATACGCAGTATTTT.

The sample holds a few counts of this clone. Here the CDR3 reads CASAGRQGNYEQYF. The CDR3, as DNA: TGTGCCAGCGCAGGGAGACAGGGCAACTACGAGCAGTACTTC. J is TRBJ2-7 and V is TRBV7-2, with 7 bases that match TRBD1. This CDR3 contains 14 residues. V shed 8 bases and J 3 bases; nucleotides not matched to a gene: 10. Germline CDR1 reads SGHTA; CDR2 reads FQGNSA.

The chain has TRBV29-1 and TRBJ1-1, with TRBD1 as a possible D gene (5 bases). V was pared by 5 bases and J by 4 bases, with 14 bases between. Per germline, CDR1 SQVTM and CDR2 ANQGSEA. The CDR3 contains 13 residues. The CDR3 is CSVNRQGGTEAFF. The CDR3 bases are TGCAGCGTTAATAGGCAGGGAGGCACTGAAGCTTTCTTT.